These 32 T cell receptor beta chains were sequenced from one sample in a study of post-analysis software for immune sequencing data. Notes on the study in general: When patients were compared with controls, four to six TRBV segments were more frequent, TRBV5-6, TRBV5-1 and TRBV20-1 among them.

The antigens for these receptors are not known. Unique molecular identifiers were carried by the TCR beta cDNA libraries. TCRdb itself ran the PCR reads through MiXCR, one entry per CDR3 protein. The profile shows over 250,000 distinct CDR3 sequences, 35% to 40% of them singletons. The specimen was blood. The receptors were sampled from a girl under 18 with multiple sclerosis.

This clonotype was seen only a few times. Just one base apart from a much larger clone, this may be a read error. This chain links TRBV20-1 with TRBJ2-5; D ambiguous. This CDR3 is 12 amino acids long. Germline CDR1 reads DFQATT; CDR2 reads SNEGSKA (reference sequence). V lost 5 bases and J 2 bases, leaving 9 bases between the germline ends. CDR3 nucleotide sequence: TGCAGTGCTCCAGCGTTTCAAGAGACCCAGTACTTC. Translation: CSAPAFQETQYF.

The CDR3 coding sequence is TGTGCCAGCAGCCAAAGGACAGCAACCTACAATGAGCAGTACTTC. Its translation: CASSQRTATYNEQYF. This chain uses TRBV14 with TRBJ2-1; D is possibly TRBD1 (6 bases). The closer fit of TRBJ2-7 to the DNA end suggests the J call may be wrong. The CDR3 loop spans 15 amino acids. Germline-derived CDR1 and CDR2 are SGHDN and FVKESK.

This clonotype turned up a few times. The V gene is TRBV7-9, the J gene TRBJ1-6, with TRBD1 matching over 9 bases. CDR3 length: 15 residues. CDR1 and CDR2 from the germline V gene are SEHNR and FQNEAQ (reference sequence). V dropped 5 bases and J dropped 9; count of bases not matched to a gene: 8. In DNA form, the CDR3 reads TGTGCCAGCAGCCCGCACGGACAGGGGCGTTCACCCCTCCACTTT. Residues: CASSPHGQGRSPLHF.

To note about this clonotype: An end of the junction does not agree with germline; a read error may underlie this. CDR3 nucleotide sequence: TGTGCCGGCAGCCTAGGGACAGGGAAGTATACTGAAGCTTTCTTT. Its translation is CAGSLGTGKYTEAFF. The chain links TRBV7-6 to TRBJ1-1; 9 bases line up with TRBD1. Germline lookup yields CDR1 SGHVS and CDR2 FNYEAQ. This CDR3 is 15 amino acids long.

There are many counts of this clonotype. V gene TRBV5-4 combines with J gene TRBJ2-5; D gene uncertain. V lost 4 bases, J lost 5 bases, and 18 bases lay in between. CDR3 length equals 15 residues. Germline assignment: CDR1 SGHNT and CDR2 YYREEE (reference sequence). The CDR3 is CASSPGFSSGETQYF. The CDR3 nucleotides are TGTGCCAGCAGCCCTGGTTTTTCAAGTGGCGAGACCCAGTACTTC.

This clonotype was recorded many times. This chain links TRBV20-1 with TRBJ1-5; a possible D gene is TRBD1 (6 bases). Germline V lookup: CDR1 DFQATT, CDR2 SNEGSKA (reference sequence). Trimming took 4 bases from V and 4 from J, leaving 14 bases between them. The CDR3 contains 14 residues. The CDR3 protein is CSAIGTGTNQPQHF. In DNA, the CDR3 is TGCAGTGCTATAGGAACAGGGACTAATCAGCCCCAGCATTTT.

This chain joins TRBV10-3 and TRBJ2-3, with D possibly being TRBD1 (5 bases). The CDR3 is made up of 14 amino acids. V was clipped by 6 bases and J by 1 base, with 11 bases between them. The germline CDR1 and CDR2 sequences are ENHRY and SYGVKD. The CDR3: CAIRRQLGTDTQYF. Written as DNA, the CDR3 is TGTGCCATCAGAAGACAGTTGGGCACAGATACGCAGTATTTT.

The CDR3 DNA reads as TGCGCCAGCAGCTTGGAGTCAGTGGGGTACAATGAGCAGTTCTTC. Its protein product is CASSLESVGYNEQFF. The chain carries TRBV5-1 and TRBJ2-1; no clear D. Trimming cost V 0 bases and J 4 bases, with 11 bases left between them. Looked up from germline, CDR1 is SGHRS and CDR2 is YFSETQ. There are 15 residues in the CDR3.

This clonotype occurred many times. V usage is TRBV12-3 or TRBV12-4 and J usage is TRBJ1-4, with 7 bases aligning to TRBD1. The CDR3 length is 15 residues. V dropped 6 bases and J dropped 4; count of bases not matched to a gene: 8. The CDR3 loop reads CASRDGTDVNEKLFF. The CDR3 DNA reads as TGTGCCAGCAGGGATGGGACAGACGTTAATGAAAAACTGTTTTTT.

This clonotype was seen ten or more times. The chain combines TRBV7-9 with TRBJ1-5; D gene ambiguous. The CDR3 totals 13 residues. In germline, CDR1 is SEHNR, CDR2 FQNEAQ (reference sequence). Trimming removed 0 bases from V and 7 bases from J, with 7 bases in between. The CDR3 region is CASSLAGPQPQHF. For the CDR3, the DNA is TGTGCCAGCAGCTTAGCGGGCCCCCAGCCCCAGCATTTT.

This clonotype is a singleton in its sample. This chain joins TRBV12-3 or TRBV12-4 and TRBJ2-7, with 8 positions matching TRBD2. The CDR3 is 16 amino acids. V dropped 3 bases and J dropped 1; count of bases not matched to a gene: 8. For the CDR3, the DNA is TGTGCCAGCAGTTTTCTAATTGGCGGGAGGTCCTACGAGCAGTACTTC. As protein: CASSFLIGGRSYEQYF.

The rearrangement uses TRBV5-1 and TRBJ2-2, with 9 bases identical to TRBD2. After removal of 4 bases from V and 5 bases from J, the junction contained 6 bases not matched to a gene. This CDR3 comprises 15 residues. Germline-derived CDR1 and CDR2 are SGHRS and YFSETQ. CDR3 sequence reads: CASSGNSGSTGELFF. The CDR3 DNA follows: TGCGCCAGCAGCGGCAATAGCGGGAGTACCGGGGAGCTGTTTTTT. Drawing the rest from reference TRBV5-1 and TRBJ2-2, the complete variable domain is KAGVTQTPRYLIKTRGQQVTLSCSPISGHRSVSWYQQTPGQGLQFLFEYFSETQRNKGNFPGRFSGRQFSNSRSEMNVSTLELGDSALYLCASSGNSGSTGELFFGEGSRLTVL.

This clonotype was seen many times. DNA for the CDR3: TGTGCCAGCAGCGTGGTGGGGAACCCCCAAGAGACCCAGTACTTC. It encodes CASSVVGNPQETQYF. The V call is TRBV9, the J call TRBJ2-5; D unresolved. There are 15 residues in the CDR3. Looked up from germline, CDR1 is SGDLS and CDR2 is YYNGEE. Trimming left V 2 bases short and J 1 base short, with 12 bases between.

To note about this clonotype: Since a much larger clone is just one base distant, this may be a read error. The V and J genes are TRBV20-1 and TRBJ2-1; no clear D gene. In germline, CDR1 is DFQATT, CDR2 SNEGSKA (reference sequence). The CDR3 is made up of 12 amino acids. The CDR3 bases are TGCAGTGCTAGAGATAGCAGCAATAAGCAGTTCTTC. It is translated as CSARDSSNKQFF.

In this sample, this clonotype turned up once. The rearrangement links TRBV5-1 to TRBJ2-5, with D hard to call. CDR3 size: 13 residues. V lost 1 base and J 2 bases, leaving 6 bases between the germline ends. Germline V gene sequence: CDR1 SGHRS, CDR2 YFSETQ. CDR3: CASSLQPQETQYF. Written as DNA, the CDR3 is TGCGCCAGCAGCTTGCAACCTCAAGAGACCCAGTACTTC.

Concerning this clonotype itself: This may arise from a read error, as a much more abundant clone is one base away. The chain recombines TRBV7-2 with TRBJ1-1; D unclear. The CDR3 covers 11 residues. V lost 1 base to trimming and J lost 8 bases, with 5 bases between them. CDR1 and CDR2 from the germline V gene are SGHTA and FQGNSA. The chain's CDR3 is CASSLVREAFF. The CDR3 nucleotides read TGTGCCAGCAGCTTAGTCAGGGAAGCTTTCTTT.

This clonotype has at least ten counts. The chain joins TRBV5-1 to TRBJ2-6, with D uncertain. Looked up from germline, CDR1 is SGHRS and CDR2 is YFSETQ. CDR3 length equals 16 residues. The V end lost 0 bases, the J end lost 0 bases, and 7 bases lay between the germline ends. The CDR3 coding sequence is TGCGCCAGCAGCTTGGTTGGCACCTCTGGGGCCAACGTCCTGACTTTC. Its protein is CASSLVGTSGANVLTF. Full variable domain (missing parts from reference TRBV5-1 and TRBJ2-6): KAGVTQTPRYLIKTRGQQVTLSCSPISGHRSVSWYQQTPGQGLQFLFEYFSETQRNKGNFPGRFSGRQFSNSRSEMNVSTLELGDSALYLCASSLVGTSGANVLTFGAGSRLTVL.

J is TRBJ2-1 and V is TRBV24-1, with TRBD2 matching over 11 bases. Germline CDR1 and CDR2: KGHDR and SFDVKD. Losses at the gene ends were 7 bases for V and 3 bases for J; bases not matched to a gene: 4. The CDR3 runs 15 residues. This CDR3 is CATSPTSGIYNEQFF. In nucleotides, the CDR3 is TGTGCCACCAGCCCGACTAGCGGGATCTACAATGAGCAGTTCTTC.

The chain uses TRBV11-2 and TRBJ1-2; TRBD1 aligns across 8 bases. CDR1 is SGHAT, CDR2 FQNNGV, per germline. This CDR3 has 15 amino acids. Germline trimming cut 5 bases from V and 6 bases from J; bases unmatched to any gene: 11. The DNA of the CDR3 is TGTGCCAGCAGCGACGCATACCGGGACAGGAATGGCTACACCTTC. Translation gives CASSDAYRDRNGYTF.

This clonotype was seen at least ten times. CDR3 region: CASSLGGGQGVIFGYTF. The CDR3 DNA sequence: TGCGCCAGCAGCTTGGGTGGAGGACAGGGTGTTATATTTGGCTACACCTTC. The chain couples TRBV5-1 to TRBJ1-2, with 8 bases aligning to TRBD1. The CDR3 covers 17 residues. Germline assignment: CDR1 SGHRS and CDR2 YFSETQ. J was trimmed by 7 bases and V by 0 bases; bases with no gene match: 14.

V gene TRBV28 combines with J gene TRBJ2-1; the match to TRBD1 covers 7 bases. Trimming removed 4 bases from V and 5 bases from J; junction bases left unmatched: 5. This CDR3 region has 14 residues. Germline V gene lookup returns CDR1 MDHEN and CDR2 SYDVKM. This chain's CDR3 is CASSSRDSDNEQFF. CDR3 DNA: TGTGCCAGCAGTTCCCGGGACAGTGACAATGAGCAGTTCTTC.

This clonotype was seen repeatedly, ten times or more. The chain carries TRBV6-5 and TRBJ1-4; D is uncertain. This CDR3 is built from 14 residues. V dropped 8 bases and J dropped 7 bases, with 17 bases sitting between them. From germline, CDR1 is MNHEY and CDR2 SVGAGI. CDR3: CASARTSVSEKLFF. The CDR3, as DNA: TGTGCCAGCGCCCGGACTTCGGTTAGTGAAAAACTGTTTTTT.

To note about this clonotype: This sequence may be a read error, since a much larger clone differs from it by one base. The chain couples TRBV4-1 to TRBJ2-1; D remains ambiguous. The tail of the sequence fits TRBJ2-7 better, so the J call may be wrong. Germline V gene data show CDR1 as MGHRA and CDR2 as YSYEKL. CDR3 length: 14 residues. The chain's CDR3 is CASSQAISYNEQYF. CDR3 in DNA: TGCGCCAGCAGCCAAGCCATCTCCTACAATGAGCAGTACTTC.

The sample holds many counts of this clonotype. The V gene is TRBV29-1, the J gene TRBJ1-1; the D gene is possibly TRBD1 (5 bases). The ends were cut back, 5 bases at V and 2 bases at J, with 18 bases in the middle. Per the germline V gene, CDR1 is SQVTM and CDR2 is ANQGSEA. This CDR3 region has 15 residues. This CDR3 reads CSVSGSDEGNTEAFF. The CDR3, as DNA: TGCAGCGTTTCAGGGTCGGATGAAGGAAACACTGAAGCTTTCTTT.

This clonotype was seen a few times. Given a much more abundant clone one base away, this may be a read error. J is TRBJ2-1 and V is TRBV9, with TRBD2 as a possible D gene (6 bases). The CDR3 has 16 amino acids. V gave up 7 bases and J gave up 8 bases, with 25 bases separating them. Germline V CDR1 and CDR2: SGDLS, YYNGEE. The CDR3 region is CASGSQPAGINDEQFF. CDR3 DNA: TGTGCCAGCGGCTCCCAGCCAGCGGGTATTAACGATGAGCAGTTCTTC.

This clonotype was counted ten times or more. This sequence joins TRBV28 and TRBJ1-1; D not resolved. The V end lost 8 bases, the J end lost 4 bases, and 17 bases lay between the germline ends. CDR3 length equals 14 residues. Germline-derived CDR1 and CDR2 are MDHEN and SYDVKM. The CDR3 DNA follows: TGTGCCAGCGTGCGGTATGGACGGAGCACTGAAGCTTTCTTT. Translating it yields CASVRYGRSTEAFF.

This clonotype was counted many times. The gene calls are TRBV2 and TRBJ1-4; unclear D gene. Between the trimmed V and J ends, which lost 9 bases and 3 bases, there was a span of 8 bases. The germline gives CDR1 SNHLY, CDR2 FYNNEI. This CDR3 is 12 amino acids long. Here the CDR3 reads CASPGPNEKLFF. In nucleotides, the CDR3 is TGTGCCAGTCCCGGTCCTAATGAAAAACTGTTTTTT.

This clonotype was picked up a small number of times. A single base separates this from a much larger clone, so it may be a read error. The chain uses TRBV5-1 and TRBJ2-5; D unclear. Germline CDR1 SGHRS, CDR2 YFSETQ. CDR3 length equals 14 residues. V shed 0 bases and J shed 11 bases, with 17 bases lying between them. The CDR3: CASSLEGSINEQYF. CDR3 DNA sequence: TGCGCCAGCAGCTTGGAAGGTAGCATCAATGAGCAGTACTTC. Together with reference TRBV5-1 and TRBJ2-5, the CDR3 gives the full variable domain: KAGVTQTPRYLIKTRGQQVTLSCSPISGHRSVSWYQQTPGQGLQFLFEYFSETQRNKGNFPGRFSGRQFSNSRSEMNVSTLELGDSALYLCASSLEGSINEQYFGPGTRLLVL.

This CDR3 reads CASSPEAGTNEKLFF. The CDR3 DNA sequence: TGTGCCAGCAGCCCCGAGGCCGGCACTAATGAAAAACTGTTTTTT. The chain carries TRBV7-2 and TRBJ1-4; D is unclear. The CDR3 covers 15 residues. Germline CDR1 and CDR2: SGHTA and FQGNSA. V dropped 5 bases and J dropped 2 bases, with 12 bases sitting between them.

In this sample, this clonotype turned up many times. The CDR3 sequence is CSVAGTTSGSPRTQYF. The CDR3 nucleotides are TGCAGCGTTGCCGGAACGACTAGCGGGAGCCCAAGGACGCAGTATTTT. The chain recombines TRBV29-1 with TRBJ2-3; 12 nucleotides match TRBD2. Germline CDR1 SQVTM, CDR2 ANQGSEA. The CDR3 extends over 16 amino acids. The junction had 14 bases not matched to a gene; V was cut back by 4 bases and J by 9 bases.

This clonotype was detected ten times or more. The rearrangement links TRBV15 to TRBJ1-5; D uncertain. The V end lost 0 bases, the J end lost 6 bases, and 9 bases lay between the germline ends. The CDR3 is 14 amino acids. The V gene's germline CDR1 is LNHNV and CDR2 YYDKDF (reference sequence). CDR3 nucleotides: TGTGCCACCAGCAGAGATATCGTGGGTCAGCCCCAGCATTTT. Its translation: CATSRDIVGQPQHF.

J is TRBJ1-5 and V is TRBV12-3 or TRBV12-4, with TRBD1 as a possible D gene (5 bases). The CDR3 runs 14 residues. V was trimmed by 6 bases and J by 6 bases, leaving 15 bases between them. CDR3 sequence reads: CASSPAAGGQPQHF. The CDR3 DNA reads as TGTGCCAGCAGCCCCGCGGCGGGGGGTCAGCCCCAGCATTTT.